This T cell receptor (beta chain) was retrieved from a study of cytomegalovirus exposure and HLA in healthy donors. Findings and caveats of the study: Presence/absence comparisons presumed near-even sequencing depth among donors. Accurate predictions that matched the HLA-A and HLA-B alleles of most subjects were reportedly made from TCR beta sequences. Later on, an analysis showed TCR association rates differing by HLA locus, with DRB1 the most and HLA-C the fewest.

Regarding this clone: Antigen unknown.

From germline, CDR1 is MNHNY and CDR2 SVGAGI (reference sequence). V was pared by 2 bases and J by 0 bases, with 0 bases of the junction left unmatched. The CDR3 has 14 residues. This PCR relied on a set of 60 Vbeta primers and 13 Jbeta primers. Sequenced by immunoSEQ multiplex PCR; TCRdb stores in-frame clones only, minus some. This sample has more than 110,000 clones, with 70% to 80% found just once. This TCR was sampled from a female donor in good health and CMV-seronegative. The chain employs TRBV6-6 and TRBJ1-1, with 7 bases matching TRBD1. Specimen: PBMCs. In DNA form, the CDR3 reads TGTGCCAGCAGTTACCAGGGGGTGAACACTGAAGCTTTCTTT. This sequence encodes CASSYQGVNTEAFF.